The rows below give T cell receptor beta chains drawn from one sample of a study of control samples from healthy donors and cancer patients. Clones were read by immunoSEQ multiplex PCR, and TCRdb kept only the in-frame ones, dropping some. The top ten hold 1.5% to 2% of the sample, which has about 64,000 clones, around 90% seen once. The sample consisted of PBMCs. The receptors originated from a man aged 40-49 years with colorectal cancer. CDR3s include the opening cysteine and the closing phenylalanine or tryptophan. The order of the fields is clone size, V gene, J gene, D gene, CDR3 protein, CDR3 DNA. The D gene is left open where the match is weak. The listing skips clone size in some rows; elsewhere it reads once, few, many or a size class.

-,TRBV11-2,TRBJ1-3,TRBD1,CASSDFRDREFAFGNTIYF,TGTGCCAGCAGCGACTTCCGGGACAGGGAATTCGCGTTTGGAAACACCATATATTTT
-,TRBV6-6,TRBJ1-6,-,CASSVDLIVSPLHF,TGTGCCAGCAGTGTTGACCTCATTGTTTCACCCCTCCACTTT
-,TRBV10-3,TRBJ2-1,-,CAISEYRGADEQFF,TGTGCCATCAGTGAATATCGGGGGGCCGATGAGCAGTTCTTC
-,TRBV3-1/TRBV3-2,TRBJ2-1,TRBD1,CASSQARTGGGNEQFF,TGTGCCAGCAGCCAAGCTCGGACAGGGGGAGGCAATGAGCAGTTCTTC
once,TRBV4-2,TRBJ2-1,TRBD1,CASSQGTGGPYNEQFF,TGTGCCAGCAGCCAAGGAACAGGGGGCCCATACAATGAGCAGTTCTTC
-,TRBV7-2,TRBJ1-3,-,CASSLFGGNTIYF,TGTGCCAGCAGCTTATTTGGTGGAAACACCATATATTTT
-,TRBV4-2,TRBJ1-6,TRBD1,CASTRWGGTGTPGGSPLHF,TGTGCCAGCACCCGATGGGGGGGGACAGGTACTCCCGGGGGCTCACCCCTCCACTTT
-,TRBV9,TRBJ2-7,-,CASSVSGEQYF,TGTGCCAGCAGCGTCTCCGGCGAGCAGTACTTC
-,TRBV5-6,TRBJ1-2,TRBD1,CASSPTPGTGRNYGYTF,TGTGCCAGCAGCCCAACGCCCGGGACAGGGAGGAACTATGGCTACACCTTC
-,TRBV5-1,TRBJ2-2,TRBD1,CASSSTGGANGELFF,TGCGCCAGCAGCTCTACAGGGGGCGCGAACGGGGAGCTGTTTTTT